Listed here are 12 T cell receptor beta chains from one sample, sequenced in a study of blood T cell repertoires in COVID-19. The method was immunoSEQ multiplex PCR; TCRdb's version includes in-frame clones alone and lacks a portion of them. Found here are tens of thousands of clones, 88% of them singletons; the top ten hold approximately 28%. Sequencing was carried out using peripheral blood. Receptors were obtained from a man aged 45 to 65 with acute or convalescent COVID-19.

This clone was found a few times. The CDR3 DNA reads as TGTGCCAGCAGCTTAGAGAGACAGGGTAGTCAGCCCCAGCATTTT. Its protein product is CASSLERQGSQPQHF. The chain joins TRBV5-5 to TRBJ1-5; 7 bases are a match to TRBD1. V lost 2 bases to trimming and J lost 6 bases; unmatched junction nucleotides: 8. Germline V gene sequence: CDR1 SGHKS, CDR2 YYEKEE (reference sequence). The CDR3 loop spans 15 amino acids.

The CDR3 loop reads CASSYGRGFPQETQYF. In DNA form, the CDR3 reads TGTGCCAGCAGTTACGGGCGGGGGTTCCCCCAAGAGACCCAGTACTTC. The chain combines TRBV6-2 or TRBV6-3 with TRBJ2-5; 7 bases map to TRBD2. The CDR3 contains 16 residues. After removal of 2 bases from V and 1 base from J, the junction contained 7 bases not matched to a gene. Germline V gene lookup returns CDR1 MNHEY and CDR2 SVGEGT.

The chain recombines TRBV27 with TRBJ1-5; 9 bases are shared with TRBD1. The CDR3 contains 16 residues. Per the germline V gene, CDR1 is MNHEY and CDR2 is SMNVEV (reference sequence). V lost 5 bases, J lost 1 base, and 6 bases stayed unmatched. The CDR3 nucleotides are TGTGCCAGCAGTCAAATAGGGACAGGGAGCAATCAGCCCCAGCATTTT. As protein: CASSQIGTGSNQPQHF.

The rearrangement links TRBV2 to TRBJ2-1; 9 bases are a match to TRBD1. The CDR3 covers 16 residues. The V gene's germline CDR1 is SNHLY and CDR2 FYNNEI. The V segment lost 5 bases and the J segment 6 bases; nucleotides outside the gene matches: 11. CDR3 protein: CASSFSQGAKGNEQFF. In DNA, the CDR3 is TGTGCCAGCAGTTTTTCACAGGGGGCGAAGGGCAATGAGCAGTTCTTC.

This clone has only one observation. This chain uses TRBV30 with TRBJ2-7; perhaps TRBD1 as D (6 bases). Germline V gene data show CDR1 as GTSNPN and CDR2 as SVGIG (reference sequence). CDR3 length equals 12 residues. V lost 2 bases, J lost 6 bases, and 11 bases lay in between. The CDR3 sequence is CAWSSGAFEQYF. CDR3 in DNA: TGTGCCTGGAGTTCAGGGGCCTTCGAGCAGTACTTC. The whole variable domain, remainder taken from reference TRBV30 and TRBJ2-7, is SQTIHQWPATLVQPVGSPLSLECTVEGTSNPNLYWYRQAAGRGLQLLFYSVGIGQISSEVPQNLSASRPQDRQFILSSKKLLLSDSGFYLCAWSSGAFEQYFGPGTRLTVT.

About this clone itself: Within the sample, other DNA sequences also encode this same CDR3. This chain uses TRBV12-3 or TRBV12-4 with TRBJ1-2; 7 bases line up with TRBD1. The CDR3 totals 13 residues. V gave up 1 base and J gave up 4 bases; unmatched junction bases: 0. The CDR3 bases are TGTGCCAGCAGTTTAGGACAGGGCTATGGCTACACCTTC. Amino acid sequence: CASSLGQGYGYTF.

V is TRBV4-1 and J is TRBJ2-7, with no clear D. V lost 4 bases and J 4 bases, leaving 11 bases between the germline ends. In germline, CDR1 is MGHRA, CDR2 YSYEKL. The CDR3 loop spans 13 amino acids. CDR3 protein: CASSRLGRYEQYF. In DNA, the CDR3 is TGCGCCAGCAGCCGCCTTGGCAGATACGAGCAGTACTTC.

This chain links TRBV6-5 with TRBJ2-7; 12 bases match TRBD2. The germline CDR1 and CDR2 sequences are MNHEY and SVGAGI. Germline trimming cut 8 bases from V and 1 base from J; bases unmatched to any gene: 6. This CDR3 is built from 15 residues. For the CDR3, the DNA is TGTGCCAGCGCACCACTAGCGGGGGGATCCTACGAGCAGTACTTC. Translating gives CASAPLAGGSYEQYF.

The CDR3 DNA reads TGTGCCAGCAGTTACGGAGACAGGGAAGCTTTCTTT. Amino acid sequence: CASSYGDREAFF. This chain uses TRBV6-5 with TRBJ1-1; D perhaps matches TRBD1 (6 bases). V was pared by 2 bases and J by 8 bases, with 9 bases between. Germline assignment: CDR1 MNHEY and CDR2 SVGAGI. This CDR3 region has 12 residues.

The V gene is TRBV30, the J gene TRBJ2-6; D may be TRBD1 (6 bases). The germline CDR1 and CDR2 sequences are GTSNPN and SVGIG (reference sequence). V was shortened by 1 base and J by 4 bases, with 17 bases between the two germline ends. CDR3 length equals 17 residues. Written as DNA, the CDR3 is TGTGCCTGGAGTGCAAAACAGGGCTCTATGGGGGCCAACGTCCTGACTTTC. This codes for CAWSAKQGSMGANVLTF. The full variable domain, with the rest looked up from reference TRBV30 and TRBJ2-6, is SQTIHQWPATLVQPVGSPLSLECTVEGTSNPNLYWYRQAAGRGLQLLFYSVGIGQISSEVPQNLSASRPQDRQFILSSKKLLLSDSGFYLCAWSAKQGSMGANVLTFGAGSRLTVL.

This clone was seen only once. This chain joins TRBV19 and TRBJ2-1, with TRBD2 as a possible D gene (6 bases). Per germline, CDR1 LNHDA and CDR2 SQIVND (reference sequence). The CDR3 is made up of 15 amino acids. Trimming took 7 bases from V and 7 from J, leaving 20 bases between them. The CDR3 region has the DNA TGTGCCAGTACCTCGCGAGGGACTGACGAGAATGAGCAGTTCTTC. Its protein is CASTSRGTDENEQFF.

This clone was detected a few times. The chain combines TRBV2 with TRBJ2-2, with a tentative D call TRBD1 (6 bases). V was shortened by 11 bases and J by 5 bases, with 12 bases between the two germline ends. CDR1 is SNHLY, CDR2 FYNNEI, per germline. CDR3 length: 12 residues. Here the CDR3 DNA reads TGTGCCGGCGTTAGGGGGACCGGGGAGCTGTTTTTT. It yields the protein CAGVRGTGELFF.